What follows describes a single TCR beta chain. The antigen is undetermined. TCRdb re-called the 5' RACE reads through MiXCR, storing one row per CDR3 protein. The table has more than 450,000 distinct CDR3 sequences, 18% seen once. The CDR3 consists of 15 residues. Trimming removed 0 bases at V and 4 bases at J, with 13 bases between. Germline CDR1 reads SGHRS; CDR2 reads YFSETQ. The sample is drawn from a study of T-cell memory formation after mild COVID-19. About the study: Clusters of TCRs were largely donor specific. The study's findings and limits: Certain responding clones were present in pre-infection memory, suggesting participation of cross-reactive memory. From day 15 to 85, contracting clones were balanced between CD4 and CD8, whereas later expanders leaned toward CD4+.

Sequenced sample: PBMCs or a T cell subset sorted from them (not recorded which). This TCR was recovered from an adult woman who had mild COVID-19 (a few samples of this study predate the infection). Cell type and time point are not known. The genes are TRBV5-1 and TRBJ2-5; perhaps TRBD2 as D (6 bases). For the CDR3, the DNA is TGCGCCAGCAGCTTGGAGGTGGGGGAGGTAGAGACCCAGTACTTC. Its protein is CASSLEVGEVETQYF.